The rows below give T cell receptor beta chains drawn from one sample of a study of T-cell memory formation after mild COVID-19. TCRdb re-analysed the 5' RACE reads in MiXCR, keeping a single row per CDR3 protein. The data hold 250,000 to 350,000 distinct CDR3 sequences, with roughly a fifth observed a single time. Sequencing was carried out using PBMCs or a T cell subset sorted from them (not recorded which). The receptors were gathered from a man aged 18 to 30 who had mild COVID-19 (a few samples of this study predate the infection). Cell type and time point are not known. The CDR3 runs from the conserved cysteine through the conserved F or W. A D gene is named only where the DNA matches it firmly. Rows give clone size only sometimes, using once, few, many, or a class for an expanded clone.

j_call: TRBJ2-3; clone_size: .; v_call: TRBV6-5; d_call: TRBD1; cdr3_aa: CASRHRGSTDTQYF; cdr3_nt: TGTGCCAGCAGGCACAGGGGAAGCACAGATACGCAGTATTTT
j_call: TRBJ2-2; clone_size: many; v_call: TRBV24-1; d_call: .; cdr3_aa: CATSARRGELFF; cdr3_nt: TGTGCCACCAGTGCCCGTAGGGGGGAGCTGTTTTTT
j_call: TRBJ2-3; clone_size: .; v_call: TRBV6-2/TRBV6-3; d_call: TRBD1; cdr3_aa: CASSRSGTGADTQYF; cdr3_nt: TGTGCCAGCAGTCGGTCGGGGACAGGGGCCGATACGCAGTATTTT
j_call: TRBJ1-1; clone_size: few; v_call: TRBV6-2/TRBV6-3; d_call: TRBD1; cdr3_aa: CASSQGVVTEAFF; cdr3_nt: TGTGCCAGCAGTCAGGGGGTGGTGACTGAAGCTTTCTTT
j_call: TRBJ1-1; clone_size: .; v_call: TRBV12-3/TRBV12-4; d_call: .; cdr3_aa: CASRPQGPTEAFF; cdr3_nt: TGTGCCAGCAGACCACAGGGTCCGACTGAAGCTTTCTTT
j_call: TRBJ2-3; clone_size: .; v_call: TRBV7-3; d_call: .; cdr3_aa: CASSSLGGTDTQYF; cdr3_nt: TGTGCCAGCAGCTCCCTCGGGGGCACAGATACGCAGTATTTT
j_call: TRBJ2-5; clone_size: few; v_call: TRBV11-2; d_call: TRBD1; cdr3_aa: CASSRTGQAETQYF; cdr3_nt: TGTGCCAGCAGTCGGACCGGACAGGCGGAGACCCAGTACTTC
j_call: TRBJ2-6; clone_size: many; v_call: TRBV6-5; d_call: .; cdr3_aa: CASSYSGSGANVLTF; cdr3_nt: TGTGCCAGCAGTTACTCCGGCTCTGGGGCCAACGTCCTGACTTTC
j_call: TRBJ1-1; clone_size: .; v_call: TRBV19; d_call: TRBD1; cdr3_aa: CASQGQMNTEAFF; cdr3_nt: TGTGCCAGCCAGGGACAGATGAACACTGAAGCTTTCTTT
j_call: TRBJ1-1; clone_size: once; v_call: TRBV11-2; d_call: .; cdr3_aa: CASSLKGGLFSAEAFF; cdr3_nt: TGTGCCAGCAGCTTAAAGGGGGGGCTGTTTTCAGCTGAAGCTTTCTTT
j_call: TRBJ1-2; clone_size: few; v_call: TRBV2; d_call: .; cdr3_aa: CASRGDVNYGYTF; cdr3_nt: TGTGCCAGCAGGGGTGATGTGAACTATGGCTACACCTTC
j_call: TRBJ1-2; clone_size: few; v_call: TRBV28; d_call: .; cdr3_aa: CASSYLPDYGYTF; cdr3_nt: TGTGCCAGCAGTTACCTACCTGACTATGGCTACACCTTC
j_call: TRBJ2-2; clone_size: .; v_call: TRBV7-9; d_call: .; cdr3_aa: CASSFGERRNTGELFF; cdr3_nt: TGTGCCAGCAGCTTCGGGGAGCGTAGGAACACCGGGGAGCTGTTTTTT
j_call: TRBJ2-1; clone_size: many; v_call: TRBV7-3; d_call: TRBD2; cdr3_aa: CASSRPPGTSDNEQFF; cdr3_nt: TGTGCCAGCAGCCGCCCCCCCGGGACTAGCGATAATGAGCAGTTCTTC
j_call: TRBJ2-3; clone_size: many; v_call: TRBV11-2; d_call: TRBD1; cdr3_aa: CASSSDRFTDTQYF; cdr3_nt: TGTGCCAGCAGCTCGGACAGGTTCACAGATACGCAGTATTTT
j_call: TRBJ2-3; clone_size: few; v_call: TRBV10-3; d_call: .; cdr3_aa: CAIKSPARDTQYF; cdr3_nt: TGTGCCATCAAATCTCCGGCGCGAGATACGCAGTATTTT
j_call: TRBJ1-6; clone_size: .; v_call: TRBV2; d_call: TRBD1; cdr3_aa: CANRDSKNSPLHF; cdr3_nt: TGTGCCAACAGGGACAGTAAGAATTCACCCCTCCACTTT
j_call: TRBJ2-5; clone_size: few; v_call: TRBV7-2; d_call: .; cdr3_aa: CASSLGVGVETQYF; cdr3_nt: TGTGCCAGCAGCTTAGGAGTGGGGGTGGAGACCCAGTACTTC
j_call: TRBJ2-1; clone_size: .; v_call: TRBV5-1; d_call: .; cdr3_aa: CASSLATRGNEQFF; cdr3_nt: TGCGCCAGCAGCTTGGCAACCAGGGGAAATGAGCAGTTCTTC
j_call: TRBJ1-1; clone_size: .; v_call: TRBV5-6; d_call: TRBD1; cdr3_aa: CASSLSGQGFPTEAFF; cdr3_nt: TGTGCCAGCAGCCTCTCGGGACAGGGGTTCCCCACTGAAGCTTTCTTT
j_call: TRBJ2-6; clone_size: .; v_call: TRBV4-1; d_call: TRBD1; cdr3_aa: CASSQTGINVLTF; cdr3_nt: TGCGCCAGCAGCCAGACAGGGATCAACGTCCTGACTTTC
j_call: TRBJ1-2; clone_size: few; v_call: TRBV20-1; d_call: .; cdr3_aa: CSARDPSGQSNGYTF; cdr3_nt: TGCAGTGCTAGAGACCCCTCGGGACAATCGAATGGCTACACCTTC
j_call: TRBJ2-7; clone_size: .; v_call: TRBV6-5; d_call: TRBD1; cdr3_aa: CASSLSGTGVEDEQYF; cdr3_nt: TGTGCCAGCAGCCTCAGTGGGACAGGGGTTGAGGACGAGCAGTACTTC
j_call: TRBJ2-7; clone_size: few; v_call: TRBV2; d_call: TRBD1; cdr3_aa: CASTHRDRPEEQYF; cdr3_nt: TGTGCCAGTACTCACCGGGACAGGCCTGAGGAGCAGTACTTC
j_call: TRBJ2-1; clone_size: few; v_call: TRBV6-4; d_call: TRBD2; cdr3_aa: CASSDSGGSPHF; cdr3_nt: TGTGCCAGCAGTGACTCGGGGGGGTCCCCACACTTC
j_call: TRBJ2-7; clone_size: .; v_call: TRBV20-1; d_call: TRBD1; cdr3_aa: CSARGTGWLSSYEQYF; cdr3_nt: TGCAGTGCTAGAGGGACAGGGTGGTTAAGCTCCTACGAGCAGTACTTC
j_call: TRBJ2-7; clone_size: .; v_call: TRBV20-1; d_call: .; cdr3_aa: CSASGGDSYEQYF; cdr3_nt: TGCAGTGCTAGCGGTGGGGACTCCTACGAGCAGTACTTC
j_call: TRBJ1-5; clone_size: .; v_call: TRBV10-2; d_call: .; cdr3_aa: CASSEIGGNQPQHF; cdr3_nt: TGCGCCAGCAGTGAGATAGGAGGGAATCAGCCCCAGCATTTT